The clone carrying this T cell receptor (beta chain) was counted a single time. Its antigen is undetermined. This sample was taken from a study of long-term antiretroviral therapy in people with HIV. Whole-study findings and limits: Controls exceeded HIV repertoires in CDR3 length range.

A v3.0 immunoSEQ assay was performed at survey level. The protocol was immunoSEQ multiplex PCR, while the TCRdb copy is restricted to in-frame clones and leaves out a portion. This table has about 17,000 clones, around 80% appearing once. Per germline, CDR1 SGHTA and CDR2 FQGNSA. The V gene lost 3 bases and the J gene lost 1 base, with 6 bases spanning the gap. The CDR3 is 13 residues long. Per individual, the PBMC samples numbered at least one pre-ART and at least two post-ART. This clonotype was sampled from a man in his fifties or sixties with HIV. This specimen consisted of unsorted PBMCs, obtained 0.3 years before starting antiretroviral therapy. V gene TRBV7-2 combines with J gene TRBJ1-1; D call uncertain. CDR3 residues: CASSFDGNTEAFF. Here the CDR3 DNA reads TGTGCCAGCAGCTTCGACGGGAACACTGAAGCTTTCTTT. The full variable domain, its missing parts supplied by reference TRBV7-2 and TRBJ1-1, is GAGVSQSPSNKVTEKGKDVELRCDPISGHTALYWYRQSLGQGLEFLIYFQGNSAPDKSGLPSDRFSAERTGGSVSTLTIQRTQQEDSAVYLCASSFDGNTEAFFGQGTRLTVV.